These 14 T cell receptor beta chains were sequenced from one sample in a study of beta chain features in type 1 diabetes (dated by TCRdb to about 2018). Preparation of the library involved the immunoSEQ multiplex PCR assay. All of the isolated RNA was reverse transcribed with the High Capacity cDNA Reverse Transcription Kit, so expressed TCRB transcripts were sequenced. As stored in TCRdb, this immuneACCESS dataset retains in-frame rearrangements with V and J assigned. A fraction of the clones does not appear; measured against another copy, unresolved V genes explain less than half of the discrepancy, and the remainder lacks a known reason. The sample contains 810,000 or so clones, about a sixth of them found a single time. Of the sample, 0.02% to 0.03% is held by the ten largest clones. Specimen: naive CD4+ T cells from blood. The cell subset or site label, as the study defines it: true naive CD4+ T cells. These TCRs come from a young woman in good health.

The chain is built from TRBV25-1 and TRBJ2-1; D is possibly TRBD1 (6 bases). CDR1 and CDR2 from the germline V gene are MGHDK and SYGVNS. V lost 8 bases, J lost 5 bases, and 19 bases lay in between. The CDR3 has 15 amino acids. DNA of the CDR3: TGTGCCAGCGCTCGGCAGGGGCGACCAAACAATGAGCAGTTCTTC. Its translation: CASARQGRPNNEQFF.

The CDR3 loop is CASSVSGIGYGGYTF. CDR3 DNA: TGTGCCAGCTCCGTGTCAGGGATCGGCTATGGAGGCTACACCTTC. The chain uses TRBV18 and TRBJ1-2; weak D call: TRBD1 (5 bases). Germline-derived CDR1 and CDR2 are KGHSH and LQKENI. The V end lost 6 bases, the J end lost 8 bases, and 22 bases lay between the germline ends. The length of the CDR3 is 15 residues.

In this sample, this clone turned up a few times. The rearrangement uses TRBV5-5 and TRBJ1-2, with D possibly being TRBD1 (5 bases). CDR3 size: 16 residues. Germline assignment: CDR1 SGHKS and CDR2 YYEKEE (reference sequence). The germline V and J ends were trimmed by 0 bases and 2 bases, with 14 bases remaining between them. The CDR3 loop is CASSLGLGHSNYGYTF. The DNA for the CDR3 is TGTGCCAGCAGCTTGGGGCTTGGACATAGCAACTATGGCTACACCTTC.

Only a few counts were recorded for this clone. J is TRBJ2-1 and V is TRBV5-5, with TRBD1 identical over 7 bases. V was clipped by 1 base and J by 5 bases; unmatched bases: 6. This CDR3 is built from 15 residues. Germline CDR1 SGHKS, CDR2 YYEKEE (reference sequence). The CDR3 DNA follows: TGTGCCAGCAGCTTGAGTGGTGGGACAGACAATGAGCAGTTCTTC. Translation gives CASSLSGGTDNEQFF.

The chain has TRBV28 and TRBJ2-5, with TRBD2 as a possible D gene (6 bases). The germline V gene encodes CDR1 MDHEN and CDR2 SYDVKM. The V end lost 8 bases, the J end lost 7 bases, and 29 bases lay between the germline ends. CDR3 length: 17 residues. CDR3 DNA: TGTGCCAGCGGAGAGTTTGCAGGGAGGAGGGTGGTTGGGACCCAGTACTTC. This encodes CASGEFAGRRVVGTQYF.

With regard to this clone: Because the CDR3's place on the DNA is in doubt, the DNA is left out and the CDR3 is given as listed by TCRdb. The chain's CDR3 is CASSQDWGSGATF. The chain couples TRBV4-3 to TRBJ2-7. Germline V gene sequence: CDR1 LGHNA, CDR2 YSLEER. The CDR3 is 13 residues long, ends included.

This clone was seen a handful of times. In nucleotides, the CDR3 is TGTGCCAGCAGCTTGACCCTGGGTCATACGCAGTATTTT. Its protein product is CASSLTLGHTQYF. This chain joins TRBV5-4 and TRBJ2-3; D ambiguous. The CDR3 length is 13 residues. Germline values: CDR1 SGHNT, CDR2 YYREEE (reference sequence). Trimming removed 1 base from V and 7 bases from J, with 10 bases in between.

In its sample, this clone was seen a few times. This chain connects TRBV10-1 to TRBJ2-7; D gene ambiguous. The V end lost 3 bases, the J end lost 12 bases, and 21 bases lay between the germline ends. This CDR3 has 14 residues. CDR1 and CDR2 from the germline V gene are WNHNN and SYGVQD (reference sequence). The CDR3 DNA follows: TGCGCCAGCAGTGATTCGTCCCGACATGGTCGATTGTACTTC. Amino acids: CASSDSSRHGRLYF.

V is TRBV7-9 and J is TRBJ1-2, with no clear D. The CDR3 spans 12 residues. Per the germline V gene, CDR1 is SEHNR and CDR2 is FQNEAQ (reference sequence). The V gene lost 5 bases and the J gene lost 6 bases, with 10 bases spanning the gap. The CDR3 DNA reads TGTGCCAGCAGCGACCTACGGAATGGCTACACCTTC. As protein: CASSDLRNGYTF.

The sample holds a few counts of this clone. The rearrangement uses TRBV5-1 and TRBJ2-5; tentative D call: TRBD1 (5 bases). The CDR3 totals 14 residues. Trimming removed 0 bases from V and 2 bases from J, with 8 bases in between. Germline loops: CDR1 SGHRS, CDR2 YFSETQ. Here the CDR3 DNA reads TGCGCCAGCAGCTTGGCGCAGGGACAAGAGACCCAGTACTTC. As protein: CASSLAQGQETQYF.

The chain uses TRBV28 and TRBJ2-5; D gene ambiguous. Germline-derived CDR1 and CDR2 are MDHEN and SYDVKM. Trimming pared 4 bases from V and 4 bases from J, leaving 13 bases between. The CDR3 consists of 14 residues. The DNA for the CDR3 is TGTGCCAGCAGTTCCTTCCCCCTTCCAGAGACCCAGTACTTC. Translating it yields CASSSFPLPETQYF.

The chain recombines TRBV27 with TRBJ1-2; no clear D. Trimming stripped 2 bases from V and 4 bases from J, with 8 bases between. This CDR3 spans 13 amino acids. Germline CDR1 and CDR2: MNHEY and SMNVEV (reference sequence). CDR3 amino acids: CASSLLGSYGYTF. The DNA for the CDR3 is TGTGCCAGCAGTTTACTGGGTTCCTATGGCTACACCTTC.

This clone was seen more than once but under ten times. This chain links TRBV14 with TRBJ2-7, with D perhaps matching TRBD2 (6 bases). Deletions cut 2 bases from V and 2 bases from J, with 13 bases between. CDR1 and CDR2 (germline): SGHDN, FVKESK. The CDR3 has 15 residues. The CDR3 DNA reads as TGTGCCAGCAGCCAAACGGGCACGGGGGCCTACGAGCAGTACTTC. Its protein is CASSQTGTGAYEQYF.

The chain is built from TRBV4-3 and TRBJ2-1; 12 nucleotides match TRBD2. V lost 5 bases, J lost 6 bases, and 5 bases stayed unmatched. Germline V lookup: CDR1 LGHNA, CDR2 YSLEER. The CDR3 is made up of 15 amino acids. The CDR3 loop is CASSFLAGGGNEQFF. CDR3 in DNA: TGCGCCAGCAGCTTTCTAGCGGGAGGGGGCAATGAGCAGTTCTTC.